This T cell receptor (beta chain) appears in the sequencing data of a study of blood T cell repertoires in COVID-19. Study as a whole: The United States, Italy and Spain were the sources of the acute and convalescent COVID-19 samples. T cells, B-cell-depleted T cells, or PBMCs provided the cDNA or gDNA that served as material.

Germline values: CDR1 KGHDR, CDR2 SFDVKD. The length of the CDR3 is 13 residues. The V gene lost 4 bases and the J gene lost 1 base, with 6 bases spanning the gap. Original methodology: Reference gene primer amplification gave estimated nucleated cell counts. Clones were read by immunoSEQ multiplex PCR, and TCRdb kept only the in-frame ones, dropping some. That table furnishes V, J and clone size, whereas the DNA furnished D and trimming. The sample shows approximately 180,000 clones, approximately 88% of them seen only once. The sequenced sample was peripheral blood. This chain connects TRBV24-1 to TRBJ2-5; D is unresolved. The sequence derives from a woman aged 45 to 65 with acute or convalescent COVID-19. This CDR3 is CATSESFQETQYF. CDR3 nucleotide sequence: TGTGCCACCAGTGAGTCATTCCAAGAGACCCAGTACTTC.